This TCR beta chain was sequenced for a study of OX40 agonist ivuxolimab in advanced cancers. Overall study: With a range of roughly 20 to 80, age averaged approximately 54 years, and about 83% were male.

Points from the study as a whole: Low clonal expansion, among the lowest seen, marked partial responders at 0.1-3.0 mg/kg. More expanded clones were found, on average, in CD8+ than in CD4+ T cells.

If patients had autoimmune disease history or systemic immunosuppression, they were excluded. A note on this clone: Its target is unknown.

Profiled with immunoSEQ multiplex PCR; TCRdb holds only in-frame clones, not every one. The table has about 79,000 clones, 92% seen once; the top ten hold around 0.53%. CDR3 size: 16 residues. V lost 8 bases to trimming and J lost 6 bases; unmatched junction nucleotides: 15. Germline V gene sequence: CDR1 PRHDT, CDR2 FYEKMQ (reference sequence). The V and J genes are TRBV13 and TRBJ2-1, with TRBD2 identical over 8 bases. Sample: CD4+ or CD8+ T cells sorted from blood, taken in a trial of the OX40 agonist ivuxolimab. This clonotype originated in an adult with an advanced solid tumor such as melanoma, head and neck, liver or kidney cancer. The CDR3 loop reads CASLEVGSGILNEQFF. The CDR3 nucleotides read TGTGCCAGCCTCGAGGTTGGTAGCGGGATACTCAATGAGCAGTTCTTC.